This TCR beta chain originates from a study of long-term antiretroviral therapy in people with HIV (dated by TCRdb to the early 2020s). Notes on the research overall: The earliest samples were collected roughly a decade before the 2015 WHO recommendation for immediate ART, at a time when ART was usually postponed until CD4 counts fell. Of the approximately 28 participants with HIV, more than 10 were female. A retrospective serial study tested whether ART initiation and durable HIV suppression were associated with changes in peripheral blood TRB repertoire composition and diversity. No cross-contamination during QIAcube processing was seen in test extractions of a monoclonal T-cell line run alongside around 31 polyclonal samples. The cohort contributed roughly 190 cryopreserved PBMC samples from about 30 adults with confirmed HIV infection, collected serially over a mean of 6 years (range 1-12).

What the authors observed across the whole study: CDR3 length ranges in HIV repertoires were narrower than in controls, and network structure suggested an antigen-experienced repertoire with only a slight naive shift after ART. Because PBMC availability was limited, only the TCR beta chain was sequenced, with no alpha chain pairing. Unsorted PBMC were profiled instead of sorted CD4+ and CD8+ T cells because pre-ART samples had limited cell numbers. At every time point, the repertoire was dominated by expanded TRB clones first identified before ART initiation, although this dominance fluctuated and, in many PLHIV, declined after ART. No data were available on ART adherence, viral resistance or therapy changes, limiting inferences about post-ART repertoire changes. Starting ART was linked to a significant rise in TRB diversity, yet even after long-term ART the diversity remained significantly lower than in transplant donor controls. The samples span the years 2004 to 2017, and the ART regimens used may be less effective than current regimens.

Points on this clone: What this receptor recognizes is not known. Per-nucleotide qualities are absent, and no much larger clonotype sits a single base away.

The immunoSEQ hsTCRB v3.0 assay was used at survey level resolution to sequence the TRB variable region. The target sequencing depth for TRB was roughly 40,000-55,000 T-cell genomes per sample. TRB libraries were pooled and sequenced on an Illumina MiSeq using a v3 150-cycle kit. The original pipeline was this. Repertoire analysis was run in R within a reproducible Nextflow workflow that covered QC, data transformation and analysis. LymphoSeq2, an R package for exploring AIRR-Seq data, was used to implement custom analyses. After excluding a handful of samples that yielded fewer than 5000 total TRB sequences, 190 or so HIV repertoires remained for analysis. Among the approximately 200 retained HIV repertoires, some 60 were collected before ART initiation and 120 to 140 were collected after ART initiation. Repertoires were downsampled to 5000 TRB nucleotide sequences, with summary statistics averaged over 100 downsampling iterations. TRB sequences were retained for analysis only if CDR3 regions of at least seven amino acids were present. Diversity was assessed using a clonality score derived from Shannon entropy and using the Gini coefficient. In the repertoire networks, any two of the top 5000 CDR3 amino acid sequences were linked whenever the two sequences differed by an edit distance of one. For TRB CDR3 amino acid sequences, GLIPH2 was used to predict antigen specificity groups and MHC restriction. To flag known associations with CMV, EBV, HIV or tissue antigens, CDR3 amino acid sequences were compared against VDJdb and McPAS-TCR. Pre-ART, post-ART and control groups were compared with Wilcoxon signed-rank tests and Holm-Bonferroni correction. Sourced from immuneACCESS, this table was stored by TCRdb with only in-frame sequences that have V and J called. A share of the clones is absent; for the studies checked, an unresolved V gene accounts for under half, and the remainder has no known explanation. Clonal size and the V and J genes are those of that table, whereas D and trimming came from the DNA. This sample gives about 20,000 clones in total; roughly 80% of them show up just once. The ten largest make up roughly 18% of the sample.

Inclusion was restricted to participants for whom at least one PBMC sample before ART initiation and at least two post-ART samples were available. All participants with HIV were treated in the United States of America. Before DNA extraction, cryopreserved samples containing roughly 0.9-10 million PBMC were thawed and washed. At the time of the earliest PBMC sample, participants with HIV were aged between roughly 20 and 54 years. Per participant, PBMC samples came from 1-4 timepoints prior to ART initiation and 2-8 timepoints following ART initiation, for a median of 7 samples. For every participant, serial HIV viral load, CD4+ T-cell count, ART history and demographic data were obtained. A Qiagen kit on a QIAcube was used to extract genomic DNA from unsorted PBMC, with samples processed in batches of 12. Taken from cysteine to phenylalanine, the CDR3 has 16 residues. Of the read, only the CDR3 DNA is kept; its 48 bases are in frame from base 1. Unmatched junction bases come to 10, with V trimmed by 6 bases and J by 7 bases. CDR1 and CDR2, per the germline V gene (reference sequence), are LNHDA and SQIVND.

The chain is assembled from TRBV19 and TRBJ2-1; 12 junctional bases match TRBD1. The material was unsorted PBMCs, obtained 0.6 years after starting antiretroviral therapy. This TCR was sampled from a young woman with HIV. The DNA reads TGTGCCAGTAGGCCATTTCCGGGACAGGGGGCGAATGAGCAGTTCTTC. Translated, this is CASRPFPGQGANEQFF.